This T cell receptor beta chain was found in a study of early T cells in non-severe SARS-CoV-2 infection (dated by TCRdb to the early 2020s). As for the study more broadly: Because TCR sequencing relied on bulk RNA taken from unsorted whole blood, pairing of alpha and beta chains was not possible.

Preparation of the library involved 5' RACE. The data were produced on a NextSeq 500. Unique molecular identifiers were attached to individual cDNA molecules in the TCR library protocol so that sequencing error and PCR bias could be corrected. Both TCR alpha and beta chains were sequenced, and tight co-correlation was observed between alpha and beta sequence abundances in each sample. The published analysis was carried out like this. Decombinator V4 was used to perform V gene, J gene and CDR3 annotation of TCR sequences. Expanded TCRs were defined as changing significantly between any two time points under a Poisson model with p below 0.0001. Abundances of TCRs were expressed as counts per million after normalisation to the total number of TCRs sequenced in each sample. TRAV1-2 paired with TRAJ12, TRAJ20 or TRAJ33 defined MAIT TCRs, while TRAV10 paired with TRAJ18 defined iNKT TCRs. VDJdb, accessed on 1 November 2021, was searched for TCRs annotated for CMV, EBV and SARS-CoV-2, and TCRs annotated for more than one antigen were excluded. TCRdb took the public reads, trimmed them with fastp at Q25, ran MiXCR for clone calling and kept in-frame beta chains. Under each unique CDR3 protein, matching rows form one entry showing the most common genes and DNA. The V and J calls and clone size are TCRdb's, not the authors'. The sample has more than 65,000 distinct CDR3 sequences on record, more than 3.5% of them singletons. The ten largest make up 3% to 4.5% of the sample.

Set within a cohort of healthcare workers in London, UK, this nested case-control study involved weekly PCR testing of nasopharyngeal swabs along with blood sampling. Healthcare workers were recruited between 23 and 31 March 2020, during the week of the UK lockdown, and were followed weekly for up to roughly 15 weeks. This clonotype has only a few counts. What this receptor recognizes is not known. No clone much larger than this one lies a single base away; base qualities are absent. The study at large found these results: VDJdb matching was skewed toward anti-spike CD8 responses and likely underestimated virus-specific expansions by missing private and CD4 specificities.

Taken from cysteine to phenylalanine, the CDR3 has 17 residues. Just CDR3 DNA is preserved here, 51 bases in frame from base 1. For CDR1 and CDR2, the germline V gene lists KGHSH and LQKENI. The junction shows trimming of 2 bases on V and 7 bases on J, and the gene matches do not reach 14 bases of it. Sequencing was performed on whole blood, taken at baseline. This receptor was taken from an adult who was a healthcare worker with PCR-confirmed SARS-CoV-2 infection or an uninfected control (not recorded which). The donor label of this sample is uncertain. The V and J genes are TRBV18 and TRBJ2-1; the junction holds 7 bases that match TRBD1. The CDR3 is CASSPFSGQGVPNEQFF. The nucleotides are TGTGCCAGCTCACCATTTTCCGGGCAGGGGGTACCGAATGAGCAGTTCTTC. Extended through the reference TRBV18 and TRBJ2-1 proteins, this CDR3 yields the full variable domain: NAGVMQNPRHLVRRRGQEARLRCSPMKGHSHVYWYRQLPEEGLKFMVYLQKENIIDESGMPKERFSAEFPKEGPSILRIQQVVRGDSAAYFCASSPFSGQGVPNEQFFGPGTRLTVL.